These 21 T cell receptor beta chains were sequenced from one sample in a study of cytomegalovirus exposure and HLA in healthy donors. Both 60 Vbeta primers and 13 Jbeta primers went into the PCR. Clones were sequenced by immunoSEQ multiplex PCR, and TCRdb holds only the in-frame ones, with some missing. The table has 54,000 or so clones, about 73% seen once; the top ten hold roughly a fifth. The sequencing sample was made of PBMCs. The receptors here all came from a woman aged 55-69 years in good health and CMV-seropositive.

This chain links TRBV12-5 with TRBJ1-1, with a weak D call TRBD1 (5 bases). The CDR3 runs 16 residues. The germline V and J ends were trimmed by 3 bases and 1 base, with 15 bases remaining between them. Germline V gives CDR1 LGHNT, CDR2 FRNRAP. The CDR3 nucleotides read TGTGCTAGTGGTTTCCCTTGGGGGGACGGGAACACTGAAGCTTTCTTT. This gives the protein CASGFPWGDGNTEAFF.

This clone has a handful of counts. The V and J genes are TRBV9 and TRBJ2-7; 13 nucleotides line up with TRBD2. The CDR3 spans 16 residues. The junction had 7 bases not matched to a gene; V was cut back by 3 bases and J by 4 bases. Germline loops: CDR1 SGDLS, CDR2 YYNGEE. In DNA form, the CDR3 reads TGTGCCAGCAGCGAGGGACTAGCGGGGTTTGGGTACGAGCAGTACTTC. This encodes CASSEGLAGFGYEQYF. Together with reference TRBV9 and TRBJ2-7, the CDR3 gives the full variable domain: DSGVTQTPKHLITATGQRVTLRCSPRSGDLSVYWYQQSLDQGLQFLIQYYNGEERAKGNILERFSAQQFPDLHSELNLSSLELGDSALYFCASSEGLAGFGYEQYFGPGTRLTVT.

This chain joins TRBV30 and TRBJ1-4, with D maybe TRBD1 (6 bases). There are 15 residues in the CDR3. The V and J ends lost 3 bases and 1 base respectively, with 12 bases between them. CDR1 and CDR2 from the germline V gene are GTSNPN and SVGIG (reference sequence). CDR3 residues: CAWRQGKQTNEKLFF. The DNA for the CDR3 is TGTGCCTGGAGACAGGGAAAGCAAACTAATGAAAAACTGTTTTTT.

CDR3 loop: CASSLLASSYNEQFF. The CDR3 DNA reads TGTGCCAGCAGCTTACTGGCCAGCTCCTACAATGAGCAGTTCTTC. The chain is built from TRBV7-2 and TRBJ2-1; no clear D. The CDR3 loop spans 15 amino acids. The V and J ends lost 2 bases and 0 bases respectively, with 8 bases between them. Looked up from germline, CDR1 is SGHTA and CDR2 is FQGNSA.

The CDR3 DNA reads as TGTGCCAGCTCACCGACGCGGGACAGCAACTATGGCTACACCTTC. It specifies CASSPTRDSNYGYTF. J is TRBJ1-2 and V is TRBV18, with 7 bases matching TRBD1. J gave up 2 bases and V 3 bases, and 6 bases lay outside the gene matches. The CDR3 is made up of 15 amino acids. Germline-derived CDR1 and CDR2 are KGHSH and LQKENI.

This chain uses TRBV5-5 with TRBJ1-1; TRBD1 might be the D (6 bases). Trimming took off 3 bases at V and 0 bases at J, with 6 bases between the two ends. The CDR3 is made up of 13 amino acids. Germline CDR1 SGHKS, CDR2 YYEKEE (reference sequence). Here the CDR3 reads CASSWTVNTEAFF. The CDR3, as DNA: TGTGCCAGCAGCTGGACAGTGAACACTGAAGCTTTCTTT.

J is TRBJ1-1 and V is TRBV6-5; 8 nucleotides agree with TRBD1. The germline V gene encodes CDR1 MNHEY and CDR2 SVGAGI. This CDR3 is 15 amino acids long. Trimming took 0 bases from V and 4 from J; bases not matched to a gene: 4. The CDR3, as DNA: TGTGCCAGCAGTTACTCTTGGCAGGGGGCCACTGAAGCTTTCTTT. It codes for CASSYSWQGATEAFF.

V and J are TRBV12-5 and TRBJ1-2; the match to TRBD1 covers 8 bases. V gave up 0 bases and J gave up 2 bases; unmatched junction bases: 17. This CDR3 has 20 amino acids. Germline lookup yields CDR1 LGHNT and CDR2 FRNRAP. Here the CDR3 DNA reads TGTGCTAGTGGTTTGGTACTGTCTGAAACCGGGACAGGACGCAACTATGGCTACACCTTC. This encodes CASGLVLSETGTGRNYGYTF.

The chain recombines TRBV21-1 with TRBJ1-2; the D call TRBD1 from the table was never checked on the DNA. TRBV21-1 is noted as a pseudogene. This CDR3 contains 18 residues. This CDR3 is CASSTPTGGAWASYGYTF. In nucleotides, the CDR3 is TGTGCCAGCAGCACCCCGACAGGGGGCGCCTGGGCTTCCTATGGCTACACCTTC.

This clone was picked up a small number of times. The chain carries TRBV4-3 and TRBJ1-1; D unclear. CDR1 and CDR2 (germline): LGHNA, YSLEER. The V end lost 3 bases, the J end lost 3 bases, and 14 bases lay between the germline ends. This CDR3 has 15 residues. CDR3 region: CASSQQNRADTEAFF. In nucleotides, the CDR3 is TGCGCCAGCAGCCAGCAAAATCGCGCGGACACTGAAGCTTTCTTT.

The chain recombines TRBV5-1 with TRBJ1-1; 7 nucleotides match TRBD1. Germline CDR1 is SGHRS and CDR2 is YFSETQ. This CDR3 is 15 amino acids long. Losses at the gene ends were 4 bases for V and 6 bases for J; bases not matched to a gene: 12. As DNA, the CDR3 is TGCGCCAGCAGCCCCGGTCCGGGACAGACTTCTGAAGCTTTCTTT. This encodes CASSPGPGQTSEAFF.

The genes are TRBV13 and TRBJ1-3; D unresolved. The CDR3 covers 15 residues. Germline-derived CDR1 and CDR2 are PRHDT and FYEKMQ (reference sequence). Trimming shortened V by 1 base and J by 2 bases, and 9 bases separated the two germline ends. In DNA form, the CDR3 reads TGTGCCAGCAGCTTAGTACGGTTTACTGGAAACACCATATATTTT. This codes for CASSLVRFTGNTIYF.

This chain uses TRBV6-5 with TRBJ1-1; TRBD1 agrees at 7 bases. Trimming removed 4 bases from V and 4 bases from J; junction bases left unmatched: 6. Per the germline V gene, CDR1 is MNHEY and CDR2 is SVGAGI. This CDR3 is 14 amino acids long. In DNA form, the CDR3 reads TGTGCCAGCAGTTTTAAGAGGGACAGCACTGAAGCTTTCTTT. Protein product: CASSFKRDSTEAFF.

The chain carries TRBV19 and TRBJ2-7, with unresolved D. This CDR3 is 14 amino acids long. Per germline, CDR1 LNHDA and CDR2 SQIVND (reference sequence). V was clipped by 5 bases and J by 0 bases, with 11 bases between them. CDR3 sequence: CASSFAVDSYEQYF. CDR3 sequence (DNA): TGTGCCAGTAGTTTTGCGGTCGACTCCTACGAGCAGTACTTC.

The J gene is TRBJ1-2, the V gene TRBV10-2; D remains unclear. Germline assignment: CDR1 WSHSY and CDR2 SAAADI. Trimming cost V 6 bases and J 8 bases, with 13 bases left between them. The CDR3 is made up of 12 amino acids. CDR3 in DNA: TGCGCCAGCAGCTCCTCAGGAGGCGGCTACACCTTC. Its translation is CASSSSGGGYTF.

This clone is labeled as medium-sized (0.01 to 0.1%). Other DNA sequences of this sample code for an identical CDR3. The V gene is TRBV15, the J gene TRBJ1-4; TRBD1 matches 8 bases. V lost 5 bases to trimming and J lost 5 bases; unmatched junction nucleotides: 7. In germline, CDR1 is LNHNV, CDR2 YYDKDF (reference sequence). The CDR3 runs to 15 residues. CDR3 protein: CATSPRTGRNEKLFF. The CDR3 DNA sequence: TGTGCCACCAGCCCCCGGACAGGGAGGAATGAAAAACTGTTTTTT.

In its sample, this clone was seen once. The chain is built from TRBV6-5 and TRBJ1-2, with 10 bases matching TRBD1. The V and J ends lost 3 bases and 5 bases, in that order; junction bases with no gene match: 9. The CDR3 consists of 16 residues. Germline values: CDR1 MNHEY, CDR2 SVGAGI. CDR3 loop: CASSYRTGGTIYGYTF. The CDR3 nucleotides are TGTGCCAGCAGTTATCGGACAGGGGGAACAATTTATGGCTACACCTTC.

The chain links TRBV7-6 to TRBJ2-1, with D unresolved. CDR1 is SGHVS, CDR2 FNYEAQ, per germline. The CDR3 spans 13 residues. V was trimmed by 5 bases and J by 7 bases, leaving 12 bases between them. In DNA, the CDR3 is TGTGCCAGCAGCCCCCCGAACACAAATGAGCAGTTCTTC. This gives the protein CASSPPNTNEQFF.

Here the CDR3 reads CASSYSRGQETQYF. CDR3 coding DNA: TGTGCCAGCAGTTACTCCCGGGGCCAAGAGACCCAGTACTTC. The V and J genes are TRBV6-6 and TRBJ2-5; weak D call: TRBD2 (5 bases). This CDR3 is 14 amino acids long. Trimming removed 0 bases at V and 1 base at J, with 6 bases between. Germline CDR1 reads MNHNY; CDR2 reads SVGAGI (reference sequence).

This clone was detected only once. The chain links TRBV11-2 to TRBJ2-2; 13 positions match TRBD2. From germline, CDR1 is SGHAT and CDR2 FQNNGV. The CDR3 is 16 amino acids. The trim removed 4 bases at V and 7 bases at J, leaving 6 bases unmatched. CDR3 DNA: TGTGCCAGCAGCTGGACTAGCGGGGGCGGGAGCGGGGAGCTGTTTTTT. It specifies CASSWTSGGGSGELFF.

The chain combines TRBV19 with TRBJ2-5; perhaps TRBD1 as D (6 bases). With the DNA end fitting TRBJ2-7 better, the J assignment may be wrong. This CDR3 spans 14 amino acids. Germline V gene data show CDR1 as LNHDA and CDR2 as SQIVND (reference sequence). CDR3 sequence (DNA): TGTGCCAGTAGTAGTGGGGGCTTGTCCTACGAGCAGTACTTC. This sequence encodes CASSSGGLSYEQYF.